Shown below are 19 T cell receptor beta chains from a single sample sequenced in a study of blood T cell repertoires in COVID-19. The assay was immunoSEQ multiplex PCR, and TCRdb's table has in-frame clones only and misses some. The sample has 87,000 or so clones, roughly 86% seen once. The specimen sequenced was peripheral blood. The receptors stem from a middle-aged man with acute or convalescent COVID-19.

The V call is TRBV3-1 (or the pseudogene TRBV3-2), the J call TRBJ2-1; 11 bases align to TRBD2. CDR3 length: 15 amino acids. Losses at the gene ends were 1 base for V and 8 bases for J; bases not matched to a gene: 4. CDR1 is LGHDT and CDR2 is YNNKEL in the germline V gene (reference sequence). CDR3 DNA: TGTGCCAGCAGCCAAGGACTAGCGGGGTATTATGAGCAGTTCTTC. It is translated as CASSQGLAGYYEQFF.

The DNA for the CDR3 is TGTGCCAGCAGCCCCCAGTATTCCGTGCTGGGGGGGATAATCTCCTACGAGCAGTACTTC. This codes for CASSPQYSVLGGIISYEQYF. This chain connects TRBV4-2 to TRBJ2-7, with 7 bases fitting TRBD2. The CDR3 contains 20 residues. CDR1 is LGHNA and CDR2 is YNFKEQ in the germline V gene. V gave up 4 bases and J gave up 0 bases; unmatched junction bases: 21.

This clone was seen once. V and J are TRBV4-2 and TRBJ2-5; 8 nucleotides align to TRBD1. The CDR3 runs 15 residues. The V gene's germline CDR1 is LGHNA and CDR2 YNFKEQ. J lost 6 bases, V lost 1 base, and 7 bases had no gene match. CDR3 region: CASSQVRQGFQTQYF. CDR3 bases: TGTGCCAGCAGCCAAGTTAGACAGGGGTTCCAGACCCAGTACTTC.

The chain is built from TRBV27 and TRBJ2-1; maybe TRBD2 (6 bases). Per the germline V gene, CDR1 is MNHEY and CDR2 is SMNVEV (reference sequence). The CDR3 has 14 residues. Trimming took 6 bases from V and 9 from J, leaving 18 bases between them. The CDR3 nucleotides read TGTGCCAGCAGGATACCGGGACTCGCTGGTGAGCAGTTCTTC. Translation gives CASRIPGLAGEQFF.

V gene TRBV5-6 combines with J gene TRBJ2-3, with 7 nucleotides matching TRBD2. The CDR3 loop spans 15 amino acids. Losses at the gene ends were 2 bases for V and 2 bases for J; bases not matched to a gene: 5. Germline CDR1 reads SGHDT; CDR2 reads YYEEEE. CDR3 DNA sequence: TGTGCCAGCAGCTTCGGGGGGAAGTTCACAGATACGCAGTATTTT. This translates into CASSFGGKFTDTQYF.

The chain carries TRBV27 and TRBJ1-5, with 7 bases that match TRBD1. Germline values: CDR1 MNHEY, CDR2 SMNVEV (reference sequence). Trimming took 3 bases from V and 5 from J; bases not matched to a gene: 4. The CDR3 is 14 amino acids. CDR3: CASSFLTGDQPQHF. The CDR3 DNA reads TGTGCCAGCAGTTTTCTAACAGGGGATCAGCCCCAGCATTTT.

This clone was seen a few times. The J gene is TRBJ1-1, the V gene TRBV5-4; D not certain. Germline V gives CDR1 SGHNT, CDR2 YYREEE (reference sequence). The CDR3 covers 13 residues. Trimming left V 4 bases short and J 1 base short, with 8 bases between. The CDR3 DNA reads as TGTGCCAGCAGCCAGACAAGGAACACTGAAGCTTTCTTT. It encodes CASSQTRNTEAFF.

This clone has just a few counts. The chain is built from TRBV5-1 and TRBJ2-7; D unresolved. Trimming stripped 0 bases from V and 6 bases from J, with 13 bases between. The germline V gene has CDR1 SGHRS and CDR2 YFSETQ. The CDR3 extends over 14 amino acids. The CDR3 loop reads CASSLEWPRGEQYF. CDR3 sequence (DNA): TGCGCCAGCAGCTTGGAGTGGCCCAGAGGCGAGCAGTACTTC.

The gene calls are TRBV5-1 and TRBJ2-7; D gene ambiguous. The CDR3 runs 13 residues. The germline V gene has CDR1 SGHRS and CDR2 YFSETQ. The ends were cut back, 0 bases at V and 3 bases at J, with 7 bases in the middle. The CDR3 DNA is TGCGCCAGCAGCTTGGCCGTAGACTACGAGCAGTACTTC. As protein: CASSLAVDYEQYF.

The genes are TRBV15 and TRBJ2-7, with 9 bases aligning to TRBD1. The ends lost 5 bases at V and 3 bases at J; junction bases unmatched: 8. The CDR3 has 15 amino acids. From germline, CDR1 is LNHNV and CDR2 YYDKDF (reference sequence). The CDR3 is CATSQTQGAVYEQYF. CDR3 bases: TGTGCCACCAGCCAAACACAGGGGGCGGTCTACGAGCAGTACTTC.

The V gene is TRBV5-8, the J gene TRBJ1-2; D remains ambiguous. Germline V gene lookup returns CDR1 SGHTS and CDR2 YDEGEE. This CDR3 has 14 amino acids. The V end was cut by 0 bases, the J end by 0 bases, with 6 bases between. The CDR3 DNA is TGTGCCAGCAGCTTGGGAGGGACTAACTATGGCTACACCTTC. It yields the protein CASSLGGTNYGYTF.

The chain links TRBV5-6 to TRBJ1-3; unclear D gene. The germline CDR1 and CDR2 sequences are SGHDT and YYEEEE. Trimming removed 4 bases from V and 1 base from J, with 12 bases in between. The CDR3 has 15 amino acids. The CDR3: CASSRTRASGNTIYF. The CDR3 bases are TGTGCCAGCAGCCGGACTCGGGCTTCTGGAAACACCATATATTTT.

V and J are TRBV5-1 and TRBJ1-4; perhaps TRBD1 as D (6 bases). Trimming stripped 2 bases from V and 0 bases from J, with 11 bases between. The CDR3 length is 16 residues. Germline V CDR1 and CDR2: SGHRS, YFSETQ. CDR3 nucleotides: TGCGCCAGCAGCTTAGGGGGGGCCTCAACTAATGAAAAACTGTTTTTT. Translated: CASSLGGASTNEKLFF.

This clone appeared a few times. The chain links TRBV2 to TRBJ1-1; the D gene is possibly TRBD1 (5 bases). V lost 5 bases, J lost 5 bases, and 9 bases lay in between. Germline CDR1 SNHLY, CDR2 FYNNEI. The CDR3 length is 12 residues. CDR3 nucleotide sequence: TGTGCCAGCAGTCCCCGGGGGACTGAAGCTTTCTTT. It translates to CASSPRGTEAFF. The full variable domain, with the rest looked up from reference TRBV2 and TRBJ1-1, is EPEVTQTPSHQVTQMGQEVILRCVPISNHLYFYWYRQILGQKVEFLVSFYNNEISEKSEIFDDQFSVERPDGSNFTLKIRSTKLEDSAMYFCASSPRGTEAFFGQGTRLTVV.

V usage is TRBV6-4 and J usage is TRBJ1-3; 10 nucleotides agree with TRBD1. The CDR3 runs 18 residues. J lost 2 bases, V lost 2 bases, and 9 bases had no gene match. From germline, CDR1 is MRHNA and CDR2 SNTAGT. CDR3 DNA sequence: TGTGCCAGCAGTGACGCGTCCCCGGGACAGGGGACTGGAAACACCATATATTTT. Protein sequence: CASSDASPGQGTGNTIYF.

The chain is built from TRBV5-5 and TRBJ1-2; D ambiguous. The CDR3 has 17 residues. Germline CDR1 reads SGHKS; CDR2 reads YYEKEE (reference sequence). The V gene lost 0 bases and the J gene lost 4 bases, with 19 bases spanning the gap. This CDR3 is CASSLAPELTAIYGYTF. CDR3 coding DNA: TGTGCCAGCAGCTTGGCCCCAGAACTAACCGCTATCTATGGCTACACCTTC.

The chain employs TRBV9 and TRBJ1-4; 9 bases align to TRBD1. Germline V lookup: CDR1 SGDLS, CDR2 YYNGEE. The CDR3 contains 15 residues. Unmatched junction bases numbered 7, after V lost 3 bases and J lost 7 bases. In nucleotides, the CDR3 is TGTGCCAGCAGCGCCCGGGACAGGGAGAGTGAAAAACTGTTTTTT. It yields the protein CASSARDRESEKLFF.

This chain joins TRBV19 and TRBJ1-6; 9 positions match TRBD1. Looked up from germline, CDR1 is LNHDA and CDR2 is SQIVND (reference sequence). The J segment lost 10 bases and the V segment lost 1 base, leaving 5 bases of the junction unmatched. The CDR3 spans 15 residues. CDR3 bases: TGTGCCAGTAGTATAGGGGGACAGGGAACATCACCCCTCCACTTT. Protein product: CASSIGGQGTSPLHF.

This chain joins TRBV7-3 and TRBJ2-1, with a tentative D call TRBD1 (6 bases). Trimming stripped 1 base from V and 5 bases from J, with 15 bases between. The CDR3 covers 16 residues. Per germline, CDR1 SGHTA and CDR2 FQGTGA. CDR3 loop: CASSLMGAPPDNEQFF. The CDR3 bases are TGTGCCAGCAGCTTAATGGGGGCCCCACCCGACAATGAGCAGTTCTTC. The variable domain in full, with the rest retrieved from reference TRBV7-3 and TRBJ2-1, is GAGVSQTPSNKVTEKGKYVELRCDPISGHTALYWYRQSLGQGPEFLIYFQGTGAADDSGLPNDRFFAVRPEGSVSTLKIQRTERGDSAVYLCASSLMGAPPDNEQFFGPGTRLTVL.